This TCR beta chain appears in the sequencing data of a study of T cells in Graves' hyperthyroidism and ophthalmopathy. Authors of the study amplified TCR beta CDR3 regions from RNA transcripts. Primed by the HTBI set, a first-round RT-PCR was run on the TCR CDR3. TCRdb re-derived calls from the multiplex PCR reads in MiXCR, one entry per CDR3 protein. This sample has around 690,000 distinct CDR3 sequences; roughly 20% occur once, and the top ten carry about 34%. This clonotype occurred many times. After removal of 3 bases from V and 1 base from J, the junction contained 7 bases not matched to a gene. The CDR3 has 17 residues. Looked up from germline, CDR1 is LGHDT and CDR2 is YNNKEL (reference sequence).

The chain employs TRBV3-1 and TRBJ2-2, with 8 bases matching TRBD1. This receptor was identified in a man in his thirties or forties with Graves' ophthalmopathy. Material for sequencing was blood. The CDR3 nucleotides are TGTGCCAGCAGCCAGGACGCAGGGGGCTTGAACACCGGGGAGCTGTTTTTT. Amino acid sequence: CASSQDAGGLNTGELFF.